This T cell receptor (beta chain) stems from a study of blood T cell repertoires in COVID-19 (dated by TCRdb to about 2020). Regarding the research as a whole: Collaborator samples came from the United States, Italy and Spain and covered acute and convalescent phases of COVID-19. The repertoires were released in a freely available public database intended as a resource for research on the immune response to SARS-CoV-2. The samples were drawn from two sources: the first 160 participants of the ongoing ImmuneRACE study, and over 950 subjects contributed by 6 global collaborators. The material from the prospective study consisted of cDNA or gDNA derived from T cells, B-cell-depleted T cells, or PBMCs. The sample metadata nearly always contained a de-identified subject ID, COVID-19 status, age in years and sex. Deeply sampled blood TCRbeta repertoires from subjects exposed to, actively infected with, or recovered from COVID-19 were included in the dataset. Where available, HLA class I and class II types were obtained from metadata supplied by the sample provider rather than from assay-based typing.

To note about this clone: Its antigen remains unidentified. No qualities accompany the bases; no much larger clone lies one base away.

In Seattle, one collaborating source enrolled patients while the infection was active and tracked those patients longitudinally over the course of disease. Whole blood was collected in K2EDTA tubes by collaborating institutions according to the institutions' own protocols. For TCRbeta analysis, collaborators shipped samples in one of three forms: frozen whole blood, isolated PBMCs, or DNA extracted from either of those sample types. Taken from cysteine to phenylalanine, the CDR3 has 15 residues. The retained sequence is limited to the CDR3, 45 bases, with the frame set at the first base. CDR1 and CDR2 are drawn from the germline V gene: KGHSH, LQKENI. V is pared back by 3 bases and J by 0 bases, with 11 bases lying between the germline termini. TCRbeta CDR3 regions were amplified from genomic DNA by means of the immunoSEQ Assay, a bias-controlled multiplex PCR. The original pipeline was this. Nucleated cell counts per sample were estimated from amplification of reference gene primers within the assay. Sequence reads were collapsed and filtered to measure the absolute abundance of every unique TCRbeta CDR3 rearrangement. For each sample, productive Simpson clonality was calculated as the square root of Simpson's diversity index over productive rearrangements. Sourced from immuneACCESS, this table was stored by TCRdb with only in-frame sequences that have V and J called. A share of the clones is absent; for the studies checked, an unresolved V gene accounts for under half, and the remainder has no known explanation. The V and J calls and clone size are taken from that table; D and trimming were inferred from the DNA. Here the sample has about 160,000 clones; about 88% occur a single time. The ten largest clones add up to less than 6.5% of the sample.

Study-level results and caveats: Clinical and demographic metadata were provided uncurated, with the amount varying by source and participant.

The receptor was derived from a woman aged 50 to 60 with COVID-19, enrolled during active disease. The chain is encoded by TRBV18 joined to TRBJ1-1; TRBD1 is a weak D gene call, 5 bases matching. Sequencing was performed on peripheral blood. Read as DNA, the sequence is TGTGCCAGCTCACCCCTCGGGGGGATGAACACTGAAGCTTTCTTT. Its protein reads: CASSPLGGMNTEAFF.